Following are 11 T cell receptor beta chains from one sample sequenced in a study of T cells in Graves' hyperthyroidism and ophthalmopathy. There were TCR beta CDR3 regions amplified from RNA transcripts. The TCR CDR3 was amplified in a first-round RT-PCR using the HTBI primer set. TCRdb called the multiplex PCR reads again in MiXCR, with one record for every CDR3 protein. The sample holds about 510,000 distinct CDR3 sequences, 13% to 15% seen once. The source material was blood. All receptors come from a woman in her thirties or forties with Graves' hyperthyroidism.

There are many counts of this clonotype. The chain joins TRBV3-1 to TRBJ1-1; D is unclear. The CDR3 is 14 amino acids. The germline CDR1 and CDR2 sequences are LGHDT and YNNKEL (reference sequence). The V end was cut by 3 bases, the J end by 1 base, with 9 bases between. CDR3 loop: CASSHQRSNTEAFF. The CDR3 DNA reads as TGTGCCAGCAGCCATCAACGGTCGAACACTGAAGCTTTCTTT. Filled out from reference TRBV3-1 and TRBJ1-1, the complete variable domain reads DTAVSQTPKYLVTQMGNDKSIKCEQNLGHDTMYWYKQDSKKFLKIMFSYNNKELIINETVPNRFSPKSPDKAHLNLHINSLELGDSAVYFCASSHQRSNTEAFFGQGTRLTVV.

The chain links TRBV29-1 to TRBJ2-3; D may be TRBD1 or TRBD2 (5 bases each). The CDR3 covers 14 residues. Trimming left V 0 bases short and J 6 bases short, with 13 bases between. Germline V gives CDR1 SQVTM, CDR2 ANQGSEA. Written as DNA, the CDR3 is TGCAGCGTTGAAGAGGTCCAGGGAGAGGATACGCAGTATTTT. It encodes CSVEEVQGEDTQYF.

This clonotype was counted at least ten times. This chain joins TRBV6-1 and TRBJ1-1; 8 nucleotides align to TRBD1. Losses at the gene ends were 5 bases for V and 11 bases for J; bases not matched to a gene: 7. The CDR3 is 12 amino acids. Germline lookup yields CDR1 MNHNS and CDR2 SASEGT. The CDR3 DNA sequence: TGTGCCAGCAGTCGGACAGGGAATGTGGCTTTCTTT. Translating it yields CASSRTGNVAFF.

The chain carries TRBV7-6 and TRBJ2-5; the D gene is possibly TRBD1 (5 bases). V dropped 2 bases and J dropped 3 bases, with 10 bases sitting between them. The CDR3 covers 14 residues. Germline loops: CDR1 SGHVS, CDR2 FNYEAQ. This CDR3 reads CASSLLGREETQYF. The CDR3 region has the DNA TGTGCCAGCAGCTTATTGGGCAGGGAAGAGACCCAGTACTTC.

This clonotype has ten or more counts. The CDR3 here is CASSPNFQETQYF. In nucleotides, the CDR3 is TGTGCCAGCTCACCAAACTTCCAAGAGACCCAGTACTTC. The chain uses TRBV18 and TRBJ2-5, with no clear D. This CDR3 has 13 residues. The V and J ends lost 2 bases and 1 base respectively, with 5 bases between them. Germline values: CDR1 KGHSH, CDR2 LQKENI.

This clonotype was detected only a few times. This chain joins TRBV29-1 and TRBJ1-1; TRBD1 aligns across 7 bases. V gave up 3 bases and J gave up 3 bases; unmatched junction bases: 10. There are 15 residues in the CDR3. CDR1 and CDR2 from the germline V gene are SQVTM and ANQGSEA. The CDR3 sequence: CSVEIPPGGYTEAFF. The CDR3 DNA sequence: TGCAGCGTTGAGATCCCACCAGGGGGTTACACTGAAGCTTTCTTT.

Here the CDR3 reads CASSEAVPPKLFF. Written as DNA, the CDR3 is TGTGCCAGCAGTGAAGCTGTGCCCCCAAAACTGTTTTTT. The V gene is TRBV6-1, the J gene TRBJ1-4; D gene ambiguous. Germline values: CDR1 MNHNS, CDR2 SASEGT. V dropped 0 bases and J dropped 10 bases, with 9 bases sitting between them. This CDR3 has 13 residues.

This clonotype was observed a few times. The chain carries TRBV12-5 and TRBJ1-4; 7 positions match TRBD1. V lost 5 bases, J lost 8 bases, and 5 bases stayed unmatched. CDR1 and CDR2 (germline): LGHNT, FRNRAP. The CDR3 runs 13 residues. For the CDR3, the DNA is TGTGCTAGTGGTGGACAGGTGGGCGAAAAACTGTTTTTT. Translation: CASGGQVGEKLFF.

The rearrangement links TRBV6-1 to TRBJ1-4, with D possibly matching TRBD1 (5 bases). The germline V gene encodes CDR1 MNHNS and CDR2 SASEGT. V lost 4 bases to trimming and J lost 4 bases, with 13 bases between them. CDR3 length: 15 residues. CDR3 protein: CASSARQLLNEKLFF. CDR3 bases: TGTGCCAGCAGTGCGAGACAGCTACTTAATGAAAAACTGTTTTTT.

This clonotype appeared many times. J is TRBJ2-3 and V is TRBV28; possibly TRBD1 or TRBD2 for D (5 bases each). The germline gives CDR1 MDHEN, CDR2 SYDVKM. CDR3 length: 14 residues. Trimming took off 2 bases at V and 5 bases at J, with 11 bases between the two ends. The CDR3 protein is CASSLERGIDTQYF. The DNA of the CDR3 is TGTGCCAGCAGTTTAGAGAGGGGTATAGATACGCAGTATTTT.

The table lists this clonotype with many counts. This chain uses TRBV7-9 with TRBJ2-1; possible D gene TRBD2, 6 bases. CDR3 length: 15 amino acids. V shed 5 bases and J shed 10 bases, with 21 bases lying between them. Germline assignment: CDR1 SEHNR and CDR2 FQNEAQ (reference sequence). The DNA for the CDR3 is TGTGCCAGCAGCGATCCCCCGGGCGGGATTCAGGAGCAGTTCTTC. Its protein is CASSDPPGGIQEQFF.